This T cell receptor (beta chain) was sequenced in a study of blood T cells in healthy people across ages (dated by TCRdb to 2015 to 2017). In the study overall: In model experiments, roughly one uniquely barcoded TCR beta cDNA molecule per two T cells was captured by template switching. The donors were divided into four age groups: young (average around 16 years), middle-aged (over 35), aged (62) and long-lived (about 84). Donors of different ages were randomly distributed across sequencing lanes to avoid experimental bias. The study measured age-related changes in TCR beta repertoire diversity using deep sequencing normalized with unique cDNA molecular identifiers. Two additional independent replicas of 1 million unique cDNA reads from the same blood draw were analyzed for two donors (one aged 18 to 30 and one aged 80 or older).

As to this clonotype: No cognate antigen has been identified for it. Base-call qualities are not available, and no considerably larger clone is one nucleotide away.

The CDR3 covers 14 residues, taking in both the cysteine and the phenylalanine. Only the CDR3 DNA is retained, 42 bases long and in frame from the first base. Reading the germline V gene (reference sequence) gives CDR1 SEHNR and CDR2 FQNEAQ. The germline V and J ends show losses of 4 bases and 6 bases respectively, and no gene match explains 5 bases of the junction. Library creation used 5' RACE. Sequencing took place on an Illumina HiSeq 2500. A second PCR of about 6 to 11 cycles was performed with a sample-barcoded 5' primer and a J-beta primer mix. A unique molecular identifier was introduced onto each TCR beta cDNA molecule by a template-switch 5' adaptor carrying 12 random nucleotides. At least 2.5 million CDR3-containing paired-end reads were obtained from each sample. First-strand cDNA synthesis was performed from all RNA using the Mint cDNA synthesis kit, with priming by a TRBC-specific oligonucleotide. After uracil-DNA glycosylase treatment, a first 18-cycle PCR used universal primers M1SS and BC2_uni_R on all cDNA. Per the original workflow: Each sample was normalized by randomly selecting 1 million high-quality reads, each carrying a distinct molecular identifier. Reads sharing molecular identifiers were discarded rather than binned into consensus sequences. MiTCR, run with a Q25 quality threshold and the strictest error-elimination algorithm, handled CDR3 identification, clonotype clustering and error correction. Lower-bound total TCR beta diversity was estimated with a nonparametric unseen species model using Euler transformation. TCRdb trimmed the raw reads at Q25, called clones with MiXCR and kept productive beta chains. Rows merge per CDR3 protein into single entries with the most common DNA and genes. The V and J calls come from TCRdb's annotation, not from the publication. The sample contains around 670,000 distinct CDR3 sequences, approximately 30% of them found a single time. Of the sample, 15% to 18% falls within the top ten clones.

General findings and caveats noted by the study authors: Because the CMV infection status of the donors was unknown, age-related changes in expanded clonotypes may potentially have been confounded. The percentage of naive T cells measured by flow cytometry correlated strongly with observed TCR beta diversity. As age increased, observed TCR beta diversity per million T cells dropped in a roughly linear way, and a significant reduction was already evident by age around 41. Since profiling was done on bulk unsorted PBMCs, naive and antigen-experienced compartments could not be conclusively compared. Estimates of total diversity based on one million sequenced T cells were considered lower bounds and underestimates. Compared with the aged group, the long-lived group had more naive CD4+ T cells, fewer expanded clones and increased TCR diversity, a pattern suggesting age selection.

The donors were a few dozen Caucasian individuals from Russia, aged roughly 6 to 100 years, who were systemically healthy. Each donor gave ten milliliters of peripheral blood, collected into EDTA-treated Vacutainer tubes. Ficoll-Paque density-gradient centrifugation was used to isolate PBMCs, with at least 7 million obtained per sample. Trizol reagent was used to extract total RNA from the PBMCs, yielding at least 6 micrograms per sample. For every donor, an aliquot of PBMCs went through flow cytometry to measure the percentages of naive CD45RAhigh/CD27high T cells. The origin of this receptor is a woman over 75 in good health. The chain couples TRBV7-9 to TRBJ2-7; TRBD1 fits 11 bases in the junction. The sample comprised blood. CDR3 sequence: CASSSGQGESEQYF. The nucleotide sequence is TGTGCCAGCAGCTCGGGACAGGGGGAGTCCGAGCAGTACTTC.